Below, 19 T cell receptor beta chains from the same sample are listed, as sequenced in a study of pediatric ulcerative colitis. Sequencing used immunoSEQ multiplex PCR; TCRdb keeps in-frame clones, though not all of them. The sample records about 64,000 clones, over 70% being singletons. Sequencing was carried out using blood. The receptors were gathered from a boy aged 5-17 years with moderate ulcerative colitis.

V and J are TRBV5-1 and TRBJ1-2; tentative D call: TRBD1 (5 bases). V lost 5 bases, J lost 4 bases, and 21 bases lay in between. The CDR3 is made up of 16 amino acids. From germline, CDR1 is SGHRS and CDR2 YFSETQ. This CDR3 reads CASSGGRDREVYGYTF. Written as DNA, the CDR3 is TGCGCCAGCAGTGGAGGACGGGACCGGGAGGTCTATGGCTACACCTTC.

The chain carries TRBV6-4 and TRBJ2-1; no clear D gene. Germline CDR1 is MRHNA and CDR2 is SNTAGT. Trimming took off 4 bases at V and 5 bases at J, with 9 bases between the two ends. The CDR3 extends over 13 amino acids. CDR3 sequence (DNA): TGTGCCAGCAGTGGTTCGGCAGACAATGAGCAGTTCTTC. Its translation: CASSGSADNEQFF.

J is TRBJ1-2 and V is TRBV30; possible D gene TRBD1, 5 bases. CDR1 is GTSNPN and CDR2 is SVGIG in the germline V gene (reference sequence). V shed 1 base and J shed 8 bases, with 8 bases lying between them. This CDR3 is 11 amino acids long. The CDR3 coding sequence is TGTGCCTGGAGTGGGGGCGGCGGCTACACCTTC. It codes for CAWSGGGGYTF.

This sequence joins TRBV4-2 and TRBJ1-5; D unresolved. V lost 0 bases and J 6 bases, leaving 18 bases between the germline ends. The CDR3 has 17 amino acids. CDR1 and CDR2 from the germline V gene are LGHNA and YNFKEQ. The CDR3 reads CASSQDLGSAPGQPQHF. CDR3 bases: TGTGCCAGCAGCCAAGATCTAGGGTCGGCTCCGGGTCAGCCCCAGCATTTT.

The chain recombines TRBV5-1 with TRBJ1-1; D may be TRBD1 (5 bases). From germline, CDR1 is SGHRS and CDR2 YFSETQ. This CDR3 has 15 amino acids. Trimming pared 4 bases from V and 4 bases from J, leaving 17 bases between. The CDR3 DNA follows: TGCGCCAGCAGCGTGGGAGGAGGGGTCGGCACTGAAGCTTTCTTT. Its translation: CASSVGGGVGTEAFF.

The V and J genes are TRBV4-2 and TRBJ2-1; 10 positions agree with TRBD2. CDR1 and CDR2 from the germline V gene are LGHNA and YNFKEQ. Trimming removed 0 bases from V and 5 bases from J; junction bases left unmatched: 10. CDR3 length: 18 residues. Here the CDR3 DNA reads TGTGCCAGCAGCCAAGACCGCCAGCGGGAGGGCCTAAACAATGAGCAGTTCTTC. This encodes CASSQDRQREGLNNEQFF.

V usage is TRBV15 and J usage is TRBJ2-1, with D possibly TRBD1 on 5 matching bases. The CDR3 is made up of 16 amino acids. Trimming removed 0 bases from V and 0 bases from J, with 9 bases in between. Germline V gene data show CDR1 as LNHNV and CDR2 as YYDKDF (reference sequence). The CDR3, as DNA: TGTGCCACCAGCAGAGACAGGGCCAGCTCCTACAATGAGCAGTTCTTC. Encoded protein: CATSRDRASSYNEQFF.

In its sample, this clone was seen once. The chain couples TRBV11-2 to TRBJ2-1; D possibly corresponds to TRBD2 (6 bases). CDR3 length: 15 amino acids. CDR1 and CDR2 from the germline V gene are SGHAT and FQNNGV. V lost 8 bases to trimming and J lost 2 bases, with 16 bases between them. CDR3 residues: CASRVGGFTYNEQFF. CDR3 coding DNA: TGTGCCAGCCGCGTGGGGGGTTTTACCTACAATGAGCAGTTCTTC.

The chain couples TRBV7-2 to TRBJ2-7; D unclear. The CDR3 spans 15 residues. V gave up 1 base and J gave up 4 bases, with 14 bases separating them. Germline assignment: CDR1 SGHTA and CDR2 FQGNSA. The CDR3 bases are TGTGCCAGCAGCTTAGGGGCGGAAAAAAGATACGAGCAGTACTTC. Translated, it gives CASSLGAEKRYEQYF.

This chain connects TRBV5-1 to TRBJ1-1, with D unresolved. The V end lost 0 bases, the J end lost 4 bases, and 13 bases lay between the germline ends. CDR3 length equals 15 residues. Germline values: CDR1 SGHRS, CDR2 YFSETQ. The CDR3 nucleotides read TGCGCCAGCAGCTTGGGGCGGGGTAGAGTCACTGAAGCTTTCTTT. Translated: CASSLGRGRVTEAFF.

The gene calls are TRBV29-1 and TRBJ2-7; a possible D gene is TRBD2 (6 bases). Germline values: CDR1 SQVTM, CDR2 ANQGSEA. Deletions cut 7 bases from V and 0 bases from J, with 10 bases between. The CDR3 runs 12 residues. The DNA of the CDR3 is TGCAGCGCGGAGGGGAGCTCCTACGAGCAGTACTTC. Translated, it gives CSAEGSSYEQYF.

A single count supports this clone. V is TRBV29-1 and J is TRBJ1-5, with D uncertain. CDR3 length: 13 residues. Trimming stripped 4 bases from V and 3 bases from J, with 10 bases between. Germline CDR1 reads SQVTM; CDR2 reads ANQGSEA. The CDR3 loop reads CSVVVQPNQPQHF. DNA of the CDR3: TGCAGCGTTGTTGTACAGCCCAATCAGCCCCAGCATTTT.

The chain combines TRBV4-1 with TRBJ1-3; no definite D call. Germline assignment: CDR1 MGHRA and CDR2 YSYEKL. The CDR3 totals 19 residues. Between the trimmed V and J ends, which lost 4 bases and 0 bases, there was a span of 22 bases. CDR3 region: CASSPPSGLTAISGNTIYF. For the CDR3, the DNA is TGCGCCAGCAGCCCTCCGTCGGGTTTAACGGCCATCTCTGGAAACACCATATATTTT.

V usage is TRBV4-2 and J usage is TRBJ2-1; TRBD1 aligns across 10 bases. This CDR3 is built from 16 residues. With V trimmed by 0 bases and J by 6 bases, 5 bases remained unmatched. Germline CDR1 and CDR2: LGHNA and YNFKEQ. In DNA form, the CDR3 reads TGTGCCAGCAGCCAAGATGTAGGGACAGGGGTCAATGAGCAGTTCTTC. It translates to CASSQDVGTGVNEQFF.

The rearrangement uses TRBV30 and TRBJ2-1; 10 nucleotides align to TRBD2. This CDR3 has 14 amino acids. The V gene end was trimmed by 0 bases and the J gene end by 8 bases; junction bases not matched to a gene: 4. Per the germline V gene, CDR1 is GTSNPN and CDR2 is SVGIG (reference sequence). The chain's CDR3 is CAWSVTSGMYEQFF. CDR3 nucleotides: TGTGCCTGGAGTGTAACTAGCGGGATGTATGAGCAGTTCTTC.

This CDR3 is CASSPSHEQFF. In DNA, the CDR3 is TGTGCCAGTAGTCCTTCCCATGAGCAGTTCTTC. The chain combines TRBV19 with TRBJ2-1; D remains ambiguous. There are 11 residues in the CDR3. The V end lost 5 bases, the J end lost 8 bases, and 7 bases lay between the germline ends. Germline CDR1 and CDR2: LNHDA and SQIVND (reference sequence).

CDR3 loop: CASSVGGPHQETQYF. CDR3 coding DNA: TGTGCCAGCAGCGTCGGGGGGCCACATCAAGAGACCCAGTACTTC. V is TRBV9 and J is TRBJ2-5, with a tentative D call TRBD2 (7 bases). Looked up from germline, CDR1 is SGDLS and CDR2 is YYNGEE. CDR3 size: 15 residues. V was cut by 2 bases and J by 2 bases, with 13 bases left in between.

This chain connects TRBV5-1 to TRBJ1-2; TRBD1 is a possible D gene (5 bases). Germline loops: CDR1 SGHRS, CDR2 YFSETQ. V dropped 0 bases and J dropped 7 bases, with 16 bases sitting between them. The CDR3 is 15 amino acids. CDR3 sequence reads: CASSLGRQGPVGYTF. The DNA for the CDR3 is TGCGCCAGCAGCTTGGGCCGTCAGGGACCCGTTGGCTACACCTTC. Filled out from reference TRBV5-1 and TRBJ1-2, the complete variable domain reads KAGVTQTPRYLIKTRGQQVTLSCSPISGHRSVSWYQQTPGQGLQFLFEYFSETQRNKGNFPGRFSGRQFSNSRSEMNVSTLELGDSALYLCASSLGRQGPVGYTFGSGTRLTVV.

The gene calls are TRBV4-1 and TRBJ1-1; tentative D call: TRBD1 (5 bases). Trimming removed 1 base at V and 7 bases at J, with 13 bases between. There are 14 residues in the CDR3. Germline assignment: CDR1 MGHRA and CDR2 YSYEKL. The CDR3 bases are TGCGCCAGCAGCCAAGGCTGGGACCACGTTGAAGCTTTCTTT. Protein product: CASSQGWDHVEAFF.